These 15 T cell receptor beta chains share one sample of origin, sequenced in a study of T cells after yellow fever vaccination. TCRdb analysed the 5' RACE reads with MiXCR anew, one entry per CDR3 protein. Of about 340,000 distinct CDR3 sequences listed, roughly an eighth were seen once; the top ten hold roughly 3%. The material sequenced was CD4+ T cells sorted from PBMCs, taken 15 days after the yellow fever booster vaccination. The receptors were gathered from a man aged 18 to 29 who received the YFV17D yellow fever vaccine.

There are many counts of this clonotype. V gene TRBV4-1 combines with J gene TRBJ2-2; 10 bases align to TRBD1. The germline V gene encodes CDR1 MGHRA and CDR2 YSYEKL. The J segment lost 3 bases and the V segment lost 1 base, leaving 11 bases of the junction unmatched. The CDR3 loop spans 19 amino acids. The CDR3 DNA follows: TGCGCCAGCAGCCAAGTAATTCGTCGGGACAGGGGCGACACCGGGGAGCTGTTTTTT. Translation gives CASSQVIRRDRGDTGELFF.

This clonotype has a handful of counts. CDR3 loop: CASSVGIAEDTQYF. The CDR3 region has the DNA TGTGCCAGCAGCGTAGGGATAGCAGAAGATACGCAGTATTTT. The rearrangement links TRBV9 to TRBJ2-3; no reliable D call. Germline assignment: CDR1 SGDLS and CDR2 YYNGEE. This CDR3 has 14 residues. V shed 0 bases and J shed 5 bases, with 10 bases lying between them.

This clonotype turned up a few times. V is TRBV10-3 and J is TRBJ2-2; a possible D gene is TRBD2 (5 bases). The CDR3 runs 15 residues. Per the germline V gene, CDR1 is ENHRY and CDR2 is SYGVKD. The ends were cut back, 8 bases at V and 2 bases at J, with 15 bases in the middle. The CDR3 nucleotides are TGTGCCATCCATGGGGAGCACTCAAACACCGGGGAGCTGTTTTTT. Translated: CAIHGEHSNTGELFF.

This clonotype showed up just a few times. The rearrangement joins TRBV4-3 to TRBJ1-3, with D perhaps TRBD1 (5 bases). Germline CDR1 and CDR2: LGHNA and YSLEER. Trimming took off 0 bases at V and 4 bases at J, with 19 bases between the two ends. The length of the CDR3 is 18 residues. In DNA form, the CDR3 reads TGCGCCAGCAGCCAAGAACCCAGAACGGGACTGCGGGGAAACACCATATATTTT. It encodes CASSQEPRTGLRGNTIYF.

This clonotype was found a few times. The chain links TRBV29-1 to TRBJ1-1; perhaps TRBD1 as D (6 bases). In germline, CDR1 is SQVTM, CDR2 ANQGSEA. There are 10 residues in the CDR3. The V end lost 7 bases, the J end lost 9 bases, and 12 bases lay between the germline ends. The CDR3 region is CSARTEKAFF. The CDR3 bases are TGCAGCGCCAGGACAGAGAAAGCTTTCTTT. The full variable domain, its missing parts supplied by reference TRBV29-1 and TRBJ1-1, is SAVISQKPSRDICQRGTSLTIQCQVDSQVTMMFWYRQQPGQSLTLIATANQGSEATYESGFVIDKFPISRPNLTFSTLTVSNMSPEDSSIYLCSARTEKAFFGQGTRLTVV.

The CDR3: CASSPSASGRTDTQYF. In nucleotides, the CDR3 is TGCGCCAGCAGCCCGTCCGCGAGCGGGAGGACAGATACGCAGTATTTT. The rearrangement uses TRBV5-1 and TRBJ2-3, with TRBD2 identical over 9 bases. The CDR3 consists of 16 residues. The V and J ends lost 4 bases and 3 bases, in that order; junction bases with no gene match: 9. Germline CDR1 is SGHRS and CDR2 is YFSETQ.

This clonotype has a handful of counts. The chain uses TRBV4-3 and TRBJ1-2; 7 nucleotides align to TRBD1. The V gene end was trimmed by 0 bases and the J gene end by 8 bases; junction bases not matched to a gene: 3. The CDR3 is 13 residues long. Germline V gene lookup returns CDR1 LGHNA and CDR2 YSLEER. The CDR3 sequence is CASSQDRGTGYTF. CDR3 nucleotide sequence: TGCGCCAGCAGCCAAGACAGGGGGACGGGCTACACCTTC.

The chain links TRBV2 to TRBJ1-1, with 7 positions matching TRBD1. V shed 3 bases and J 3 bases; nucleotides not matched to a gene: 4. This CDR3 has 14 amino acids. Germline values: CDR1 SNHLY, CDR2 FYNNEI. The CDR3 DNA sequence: TGTGCCAGCAGTGAGAGGGGGCCATACACTGAAGCTTTCTTT. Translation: CASSERGPYTEAFF.

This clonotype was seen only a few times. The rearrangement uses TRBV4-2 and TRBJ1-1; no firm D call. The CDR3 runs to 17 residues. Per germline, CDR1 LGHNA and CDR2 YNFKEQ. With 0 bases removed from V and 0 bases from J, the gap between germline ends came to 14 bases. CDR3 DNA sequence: TGTGCCAGCAGCCAAGACAGTCTCCGAACCATGAACACTGAAGCTTTCTTT. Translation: CASSQDSLRTMNTEAFF.

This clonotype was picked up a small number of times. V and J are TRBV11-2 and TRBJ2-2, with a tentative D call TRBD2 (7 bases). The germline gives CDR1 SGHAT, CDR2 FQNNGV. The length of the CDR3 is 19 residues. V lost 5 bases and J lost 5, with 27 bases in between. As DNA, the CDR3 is TGTGCCAGCAGCCAAATTCGGCTGGGTGCGGGGGCGGGGACCGGGGAGCTGTTTTTT. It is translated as CASSQIRLGAGAGTGELFF.

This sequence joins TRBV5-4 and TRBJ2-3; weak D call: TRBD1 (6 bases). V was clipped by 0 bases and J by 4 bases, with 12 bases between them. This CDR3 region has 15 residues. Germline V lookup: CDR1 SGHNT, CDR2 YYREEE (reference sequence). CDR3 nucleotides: TGTGCCAGCAGCTTGGACAGGGTCGGATCAGATACGCAGTATTTT. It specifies CASSLDRVGSDTQYF.

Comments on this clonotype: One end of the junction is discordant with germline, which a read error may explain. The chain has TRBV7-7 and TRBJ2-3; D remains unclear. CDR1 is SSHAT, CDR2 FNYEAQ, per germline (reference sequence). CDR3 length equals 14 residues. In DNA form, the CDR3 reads TGTGCCAGCAGCTCAACGACAAGCACAGATACGCAGTACTTT. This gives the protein CASSSTTSTDTQYF. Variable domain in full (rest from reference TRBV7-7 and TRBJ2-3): GAGVSQSPRYKVTKRGQDVTLRCDPISSHATLYWYQQALGQGPEFLTYFNYEAQPDKSGLPSDRFSAERPEGSISTLTIQRTEQRDSAMYRCASSSTTSTDTQYFGPGTRLTVL.

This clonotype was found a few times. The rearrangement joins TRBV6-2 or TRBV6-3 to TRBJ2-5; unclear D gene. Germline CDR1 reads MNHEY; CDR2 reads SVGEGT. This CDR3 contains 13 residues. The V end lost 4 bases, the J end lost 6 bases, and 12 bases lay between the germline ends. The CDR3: CASSSADPKTQYF. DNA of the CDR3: TGTGCCAGCAGTTCGGCAGATCCGAAGACCCAGTACTTC.

CDR3 bases: TGTGCCGTCATACAGGGTGGAAATTCACCCCTCCACTTT. This gives the protein CAVIQGGNSPLHF. The chain employs TRBV24-1 and TRBJ1-6; TRBD1 might be the D (6 bases). V gave up 12 bases and J gave up 7 bases, with 15 bases separating them. Germline V gene sequence: CDR1 KGHDR, CDR2 SFDVKD. This CDR3 is 13 amino acids long.

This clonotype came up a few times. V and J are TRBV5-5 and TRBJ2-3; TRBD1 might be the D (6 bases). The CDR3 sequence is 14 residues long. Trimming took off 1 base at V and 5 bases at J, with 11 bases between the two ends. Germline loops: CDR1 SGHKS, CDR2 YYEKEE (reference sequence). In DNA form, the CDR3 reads TGTGCCAGCAGCTTGACAGGGATCATAGATACGCAGTATTTT. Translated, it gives CASSLTGIIDTQYF.